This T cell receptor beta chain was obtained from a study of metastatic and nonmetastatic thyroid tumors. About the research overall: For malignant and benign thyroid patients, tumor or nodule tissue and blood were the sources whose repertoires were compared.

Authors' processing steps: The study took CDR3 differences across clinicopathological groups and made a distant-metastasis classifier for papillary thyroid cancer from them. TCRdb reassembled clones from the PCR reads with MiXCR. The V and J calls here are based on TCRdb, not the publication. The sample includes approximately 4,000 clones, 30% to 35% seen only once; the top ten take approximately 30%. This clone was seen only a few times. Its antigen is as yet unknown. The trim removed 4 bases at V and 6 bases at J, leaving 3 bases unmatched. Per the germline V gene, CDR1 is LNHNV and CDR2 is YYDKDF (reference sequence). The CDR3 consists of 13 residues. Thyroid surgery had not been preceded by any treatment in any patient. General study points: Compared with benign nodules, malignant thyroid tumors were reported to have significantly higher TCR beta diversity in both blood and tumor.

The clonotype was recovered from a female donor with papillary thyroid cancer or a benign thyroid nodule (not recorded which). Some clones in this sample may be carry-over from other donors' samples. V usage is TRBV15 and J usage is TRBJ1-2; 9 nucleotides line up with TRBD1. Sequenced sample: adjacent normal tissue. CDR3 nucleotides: TGTGCCACCAGCACGACAGGGGGAGATGGCTACACCTTC. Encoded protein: CATSTTGGDGYTF.